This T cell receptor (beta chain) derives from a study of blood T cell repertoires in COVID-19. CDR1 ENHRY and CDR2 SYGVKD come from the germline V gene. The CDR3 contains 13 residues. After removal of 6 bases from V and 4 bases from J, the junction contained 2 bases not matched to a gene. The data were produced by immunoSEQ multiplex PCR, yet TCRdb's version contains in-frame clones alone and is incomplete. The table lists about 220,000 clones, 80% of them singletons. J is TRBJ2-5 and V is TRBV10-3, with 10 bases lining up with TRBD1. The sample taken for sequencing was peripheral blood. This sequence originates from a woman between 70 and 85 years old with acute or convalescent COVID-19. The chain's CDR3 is CAISGQGGETQYF. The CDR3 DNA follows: TGTGCCATCAGCGGACAGGGGGGAGAGACCCAGTACTTC.